The entry below describes one TCR beta chain. The target of this receptor is not known. No base-level quality is on record; no much larger clone is a single base apart. Library generation was performed with the immunoSEQ multiplex PCR assay. The multiplex PCR relied on a mix of 60 forward primers for TCR Vbeta segments and 13 reverse primers for TCR Jbeta segments. The CDR3 region of rearranged TCR beta genes was amplified from genomic DNA by a multiplex PCR assay. The amplified TCR beta libraries were sequenced on the Illumina HiSeq System as 87-base-pair reads. On the study's bioinformatics: In a later analysis, approximately 74 million unique TCR beta chains were counted across the 650 to 750 repertoires, and roughly 11 million of these chains were shared by at least two donors. To remove PCR and sequencing errors, raw reads were error-corrected and collapsed into unique sequences using a nearest-neighbor algorithm that merged closely related sequences. Alignment of CDR3 sequences to IMGT reference sequences was used to assign V, D and J gene segments. For a sequence to be retained, at least a six-nucleotide match to both a V gene segment and a J gene segment was required. A rearrangement counted as productive if the CDR3 had no stop codons and remained in frame with V and J, and every other rearrangement counted as non-productive. CDR3 was defined by IMGT convention, running from the second conserved V-encoded cysteine to the conserved J-encoded phenylalanine. In an earlier analysis of just under 600 of the donors, sequences lacking an unambiguous match to a single V gene segment were excluded. An earlier analysis of fewer than 750 of the donors called V segments functional above 56.7% productive rearrangements and segregating when the between-donor standard deviation exceeded 5%. A statistical classification framework was built to diagnose cytomegalovirus status from the catalog of TCR beta chain sequences. V and J gene assignment, in a later analysis, came from comparing TCR nucleotide sequences with IMGT/GENE-DB human TR gene sequences. The TCRdist pipeline was used in a later analysis to assign CDR3 sequences and most-parsimonious VDJ recombination scenarios. A later analysis defined each TCR beta chain by its CDR3 amino acid sequence plus V-gene family, and excluded reads lacking a unique V-gene family. In a later analysis, 500 to 650 highly shared, low-generation-probability nucleotide sequences were removed to address suspected cross-contamination and a sequencing artifact. In a later analysis, a clonal expansion index for each public chain was calculated from normalized within-repertoire ranks of inferred template counts. A later analysis computed generation probabilities with a VDJ recombination model fitted to out-of-frame rearrangements, and checked the results against IGoR. A later analysis scored TCR-TCR, TCR-HLA and TCR-CMV co-occurrence with hypergeometric tests, applying a repertoire-size bias correction to TCR pairs. False discovery rates were estimated in a later analysis by permuting HLA or CMV assignments 20 times. In a later analysis, co-occurring TCRs were grouped using DBSCAN, with TCRdist sequence similarity added in when clustering inside HLA-allele-positive subsets. Repertoires with fewer than 30,000 or more than 120,000 public chains, plus five repertoires with anomalous nucleotide sharing, were excluded from co-occurrence clustering. TCRdb limited this immuneACCESS table to in-frame rearrangements with V and J called. A share of clones is missing; checked studies link under half to unresolved V genes, and the rest is unexplained. V and J calls and clone size are copied from that table; D and trimming were computed from the DNA. This sample is represented by about 200,000 clones; about 80% of them were singletons. Of the sample, around 1.9% is held by the ten largest clones.

In total, more than 500 healthy bone marrow donors made up the cohort. At the time of sampling, all cohort members were nominally healthy, though unrecorded immune exposures were likely present. The donor tested CMV seronegative and was one of the 352 seronegative cohort members. Every donor gave a peripheral blood sample, and the peripheral blood mononuclear cells from that sample were used for TCR beta sequencing. The Qiagen DNeasy Blood Extraction Kit was used to extract genomic DNA from the blood cell samples. The data were obtained in a study of cytomegalovirus exposure and HLA in healthy donors (dated by TCRdb to 2017 to 2019). For the study in its entirety: According to an earlier analysis of several hundred of the donors, some 180 million T cells yielded 120 million or so unique TCR beta sequences and less than 300 Gb of sequence data. The number of donors typed differed by locus, with 629-630 for A, B, C, DRB1 and DQB1, roughly 520 for DQA1, about 610 for DPA1, and around 450 for DPB1. In addition to the first cohort of 500 to 850 subjects, a separate validation cohort of 130 or so different subjects was used. Among 300 to 500 genotyped donors of the cohort, an average of roughly 230,000 unique TCR beta nucleotide sequences was sequenced per donor, of which 15% to 20% were non-productive. All discovery cohort repertoires had been generated on a single sequencing platform. Roughly 300 gigabases of sequencing data and roughly 80 million unique TCR sequences made up an early release that covered roughly 670 HLA-typed donors. The aim of the study was to test whether cataloging public T cell receptors could identify signatures of past pathogen exposure. An earlier analysis of fewer than 750 of the donors used high-throughput TCR beta sequencing to judge whether each TCR beta V gene segment behaved as functional or pseudogenic. Using immunosequencing, the study profiled T cell repertoires from 666 subjects and related those repertoires to cytomegalovirus serostatus. To predict cytomegalovirus infection status, the study combined high-throughput TCR immunosequencing, statistical association of individual TCRs with disease status, and machine learning. A handful of DR-DQ haplotypes were handled as single units for association and clustering because linkage in the cohort was strong. HLA typing covered class I and class II loci at four-digit resolution. The genetic ancestry cluster associated with self-reported Caucasian donors included over 65% of the 300 to 450 genotyped donors. A later analysis re-examined previously published TCR beta repertoires from around 670 donors and added high-resolution HLA genotyping to investigate patterns of TCR occurrence. Donor age, sex, ethnicity and CMV serostatus were collected together with the repertoire data. A later genetic analysis took genome-wide SNP genotypes for about three fifths of the roughly 700 donors and used that subset as a discovery cohort. In the later analysis, no new phenotypic data were used to find candidate immune exposures; instead, reliance was placed on TCR beta sequences and their occurrence across donors.

General findings and caveats noted by the study authors: The classifier was reported to diagnose cytomegalovirus status with high specificity and sensitivity in both the original and validation cohorts. The study gave a list of about 160 TCR beta chains associated with cytomegalovirus. In a later analysis, TCR association rates were found to vary across HLA loci, with the most associated TCRs seen for DRB1 alleles and the fewest for HLA-C alleles. Most TCR sequences were seen in very few donors, while some public TCRs were found in many individuals. Specific HLA alleles were associated with 15,000 to 20,000 TCR beta sequences at a false discovery rate of 0.05 in a later analysis. For the cohort, immune exposure information was limited to CMV serostatus. A further reported finding was that TCR beta sequences accurately predicted the HLA-A and HLA-B alleles for most subjects in the first cohort. It was suggested by the authors that the approach could potentially be generalized to other disease states and immunological phenotypes. According to a later analysis, parvovirus B19, influenza, CMV and Epstein-Barr virus appeared linked to several top co-occurrence clusters. The earlier analysis of approximately 540 of the donors excluded some 16 rarely observed V segments, including chromosome 9 orphons, because counts were too low. A later analysis found that HLA-associated TCR beta chains were more clonally expanded and had lower generation probabilities than equally common non-associated chains. HLA typing was unavailable for some donors at each locus, so association tests used only the typed subset. An association between a missense DCLRE1C variant and V-gene and J-gene trimming of TCR beta chains was found in a later genetic analysis and replicated in an independent cohort. A group of highly shared sequence variants was considered likely to be a technical artifact of the sequencing pipeline. Sequencing depth was assumed to be roughly uniform across donors in the presence/absence analyses, though that assumption may not hold. In a later analysis, most CMV-associated TCR beta chains were found to appear HLA-restricted, with HLA associations seemingly driven largely by CMV exposure. Broadly in line with IMGT annotations, most TCR beta V segments showed up in productive rearrangements about 87% or about 30% of the time in an earlier analysis of around 600 of the donors. When HLA alleles, especially DR and DQ, strongly co-occurred, attributing TCR associations to individual alleles was difficult. Compared with the approximately 600-donor mean, donors in an Asian-associated ancestry cluster had fewer N-insertions in productive TCRs, according to a later genetic analysis. Linkage disequilibrium might explain the correlated functional status among segregating V segments, but an unknown experimental factor could not be excluded. Only TCR beta chains were sequenced in this cohort, and the absence of alpha or paired-chain data limited detectable features. A few of the identified cytomegalovirus-associated TCR beta chains were confirmed in vitro to be specific for cytomegalovirus antigens.

Sequencing was carried out using PBMCs. This TCR came from a young man in good health and CMV-seronegative.

The nucleotide sequence is given as TGTGCCAGCAGTGGACCCAACAGGGGGGATGAAGCTTTCTTT. This gives the protein CASSGPNRGDEAFF. Rearrangement joined TRBV2 to TRBJ1-1; TRBD1 matches 8 bases in the middle. Here V drops 4 bases and J drops 7 bases, and the junction holds 8 bases not matched to any gene. CDR1 is given as SNHLY and CDR2 as FYNNEI, both from the germline V gene. Measured from the cysteine to the phenylalanine, the CDR3 is 14 residues long. Only the CDR3 part of the read is kept: 42 bases, read in frame from the first base.